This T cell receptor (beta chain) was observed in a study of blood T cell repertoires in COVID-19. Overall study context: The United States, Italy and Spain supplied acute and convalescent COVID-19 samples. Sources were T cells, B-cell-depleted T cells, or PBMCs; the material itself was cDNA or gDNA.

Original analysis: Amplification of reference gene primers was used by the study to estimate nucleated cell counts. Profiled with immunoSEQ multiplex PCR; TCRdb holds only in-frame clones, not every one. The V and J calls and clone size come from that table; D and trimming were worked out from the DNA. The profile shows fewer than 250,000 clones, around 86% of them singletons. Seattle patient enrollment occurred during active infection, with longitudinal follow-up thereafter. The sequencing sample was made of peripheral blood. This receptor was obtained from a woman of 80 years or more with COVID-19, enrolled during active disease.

CDR3 coding DNA: TGTGCCAGCAACCTGGACAGGGGGAAAGGTCAGCCCCAGCATTTT. It yields the protein CASNLDRGKGQPQHF. This sequence joins TRBV6-6 and TRBJ1-5, with 10 positions matching TRBD1. This CDR3 is built from 15 residues. V was clipped by 7 bases and J by 6 bases; unmatched bases: 9. Germline CDR1 and CDR2: MNHNY and SVGAGI (reference sequence).